This T cell receptor beta chain was observed in a study of brain T cells in children with intractable seizures. General observations from the study: Only CDR3 sequence similarity suggested viral specificity, without known HCMV serostatus.

Only cases whose brain tissue showed the highest T cell transcript signatures were sequenced. TCRdb's table, derived via immunoSEQ multiplex PCR, lists solely in-frame clones and lacks some. The sample yields some 62,000 clones, around 96% seen once. J lost 4 bases, V lost 2 bases, and 3 bases had no gene match. This CDR3 is 14 amino acids long. Germline CDR1 LGHDT, CDR2 YNNKEL (reference sequence). On this clone itself: The antigen remains unidentified.

This specimen was peripheral blood, taken at surgery. The receptor was isolated from a boy under three years old with focal cortical dysplasia and intractable seizures. The J gene is TRBJ2-5, the V gene TRBV3-1 (or the pseudogene TRBV3-2); 8 nucleotides align to TRBD2. The CDR3: CASSQLAGLETQYF. The CDR3 DNA is TGTGCCAGCAGCCAATTAGCGGGATTAGAGACCCAGTACTTC.